This TCR beta chain stems from a study of shared clonotypes between healthy human individuals. Findings of the study overall: Generation of non-shared clonotypes was less probable than generation of clonotypes shared by all four donors.

Selected positively for CCR7 and CD45RO-negative, naive CD8 cells excluded terminally differentiated effector memory CD45RA+ cells. As regards this clone: No antigen is known for it.

Clones were read by immunoSEQ multiplex PCR, and TCRdb kept only the in-frame ones, dropping some. Among approximately 720,000 clones listed, around 90% were seen once. The sequencing sample was made of naive CD8+ T cells sorted from blood. This clonotype was obtained from a young man in good health.

CDR3 residues: CASRIAGTQETQYF. The DNA of the CDR3 is TGTGCCAGCAGGATAGCGGGGACCCAAGAGACCCAGTACTTC. V is TRBV7-9 and J is TRBJ2-5; 8 bases align to TRBD2. V lost 6 bases and J lost 1; bases outside the gene matches: 4. In germline, CDR1 is SEHNR, CDR2 FQNEAQ (reference sequence). This CDR3 contains 14 residues.